This TCR beta chain is drawn from a study of post-analysis software for immune sequencing data. Study background: Some patients lacked subtype; others had relapsing-remitting, secondary progressive or progressive-relapsing disease.

TCR beta cDNA libraries had unique molecular identifiers. Input amounts of 1 to 10 million T cells were used. These gave 500,000 or so cDNA molecules, so each molecule approximated one T cell. TCRdb independently ran MiXCR on the PCR reads; one entry per CDR3 protein. Of more than 450,000 distinct CDR3 sequences in the sample, around 31% were seen once. Trimming removed 3 bases from V and 3 bases from J, with 11 bases in between. Germline V CDR1 and CDR2: MNHNS, SASEGT. The CDR3 loop spans 14 amino acids. Note on this clonotype: Its target is not known.

Study-wide results and caveats: Normalized Chao1 diversity in multiple sclerosis patients fell significantly below that of controls. Elevated frequency relative to controls characterized roughly five TRBV segments in patients, TRBV5-6, TRBV5-1 and TRBV20-1 among them.

Sequencing was carried out using blood. This sequence originates from a girl aged 2-17 years with multiple sclerosis. This sequence joins TRBV6-1 and TRBJ1-1; possible D gene TRBD1, 5 bases. The CDR3 DNA follows: TGTGCCAGCAGTGAGGGGGGTGTCTACACTGAAGCTTTCTTT. Residues: CASSEGGVYTEAFF.